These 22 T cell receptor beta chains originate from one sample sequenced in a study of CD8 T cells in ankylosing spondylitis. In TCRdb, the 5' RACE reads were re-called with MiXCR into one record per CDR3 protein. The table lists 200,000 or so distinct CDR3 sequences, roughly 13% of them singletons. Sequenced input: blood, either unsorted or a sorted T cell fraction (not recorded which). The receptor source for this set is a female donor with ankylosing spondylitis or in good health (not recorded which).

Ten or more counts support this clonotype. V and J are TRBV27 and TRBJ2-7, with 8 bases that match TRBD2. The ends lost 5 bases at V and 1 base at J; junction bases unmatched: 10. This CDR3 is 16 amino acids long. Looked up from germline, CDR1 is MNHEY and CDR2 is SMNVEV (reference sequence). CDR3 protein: CASSPGDGRVSYEQYF. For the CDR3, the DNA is TGTGCCAGCAGTCCTGGGGACGGGAGGGTTTCCTACGAGCAGTACTTC.

The DNA for the CDR3 is TGTGCCAGTAGTATGGTGGTAACAGATACGCAGTATTTT. It codes for CASSMVVTDTQYF. The J gene is TRBJ2-3, the V gene TRBV19; the D is unclear. Germline CDR1 reads LNHDA; CDR2 reads SQIVND (reference sequence). This CDR3 has 13 amino acids. Trimming pared 3 bases from V and 3 bases from J, leaving 7 bases between.

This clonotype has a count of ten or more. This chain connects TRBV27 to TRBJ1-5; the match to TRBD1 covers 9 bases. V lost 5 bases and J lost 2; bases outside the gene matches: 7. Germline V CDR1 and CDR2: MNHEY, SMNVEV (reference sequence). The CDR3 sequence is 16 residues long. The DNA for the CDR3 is TGTGCCAGCAGTCCCCGGACAGGGGTGGGCAATCAGCCCCAGCATTTT. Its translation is CASSPRTGVGNQPQHF.

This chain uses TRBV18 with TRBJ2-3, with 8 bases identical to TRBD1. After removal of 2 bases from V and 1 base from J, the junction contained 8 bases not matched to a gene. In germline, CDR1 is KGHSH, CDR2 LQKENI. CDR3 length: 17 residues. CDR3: CASSPIAATGGTDTQYF. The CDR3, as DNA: TGTGCCAGCTCACCAATTGCCGCGACAGGGGGCACAGATACGCAGTATTTT.

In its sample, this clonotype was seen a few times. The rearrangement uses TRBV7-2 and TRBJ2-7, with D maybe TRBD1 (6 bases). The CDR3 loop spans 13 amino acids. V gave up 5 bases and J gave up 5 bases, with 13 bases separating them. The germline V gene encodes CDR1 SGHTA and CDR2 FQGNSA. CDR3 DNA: TGTGCCAGCAGCGCAGGACAGTTAAACGAGCAGTACTTC. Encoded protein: CASSAGQLNEQYF. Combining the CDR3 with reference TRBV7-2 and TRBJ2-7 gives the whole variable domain GAGVSQSPSNKVTEKGKDVELRCDPISGHTALYWYRQSLGQGLEFLIYFQGNSAPDKSGLPSDRFSAERTGGSVSTLTIQRTQQEDSAVYLCASSAGQLNEQYFGPGTRLTVT.

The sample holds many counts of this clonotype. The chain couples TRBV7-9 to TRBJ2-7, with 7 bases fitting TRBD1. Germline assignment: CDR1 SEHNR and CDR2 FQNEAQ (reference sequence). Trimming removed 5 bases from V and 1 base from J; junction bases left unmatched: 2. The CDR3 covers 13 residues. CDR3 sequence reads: CASSGDSSYEQYF. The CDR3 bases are TGTGCCAGCAGCGGGGACAGTTCCTACGAGCAGTACTTC.

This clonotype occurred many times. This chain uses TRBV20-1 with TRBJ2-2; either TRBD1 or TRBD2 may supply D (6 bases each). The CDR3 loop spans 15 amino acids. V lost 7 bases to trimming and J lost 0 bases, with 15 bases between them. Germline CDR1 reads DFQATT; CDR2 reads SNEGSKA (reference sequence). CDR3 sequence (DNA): TGCAGTGTTAGGGTCGGGGGCGCGAACACCGGGGAGCTGTTTTTT. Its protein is CSVRVGGANTGELFF.

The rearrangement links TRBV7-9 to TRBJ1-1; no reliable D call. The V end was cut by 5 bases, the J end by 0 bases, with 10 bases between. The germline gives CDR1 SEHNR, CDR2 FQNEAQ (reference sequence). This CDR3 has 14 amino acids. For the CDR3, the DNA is TGTGCCAGCAGCCTGGACGGAATGAACACTGAAGCTTTCTTT. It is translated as CASSLDGMNTEAFF.

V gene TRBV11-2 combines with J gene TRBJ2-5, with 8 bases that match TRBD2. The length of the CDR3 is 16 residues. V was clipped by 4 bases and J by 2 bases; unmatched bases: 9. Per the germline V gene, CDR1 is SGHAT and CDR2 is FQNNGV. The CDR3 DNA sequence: TGTGCCAGCAGCTATATTGGACTAGCTCGTCAAGAGACCCAGTACTTC. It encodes CASSYIGLARQETQYF.

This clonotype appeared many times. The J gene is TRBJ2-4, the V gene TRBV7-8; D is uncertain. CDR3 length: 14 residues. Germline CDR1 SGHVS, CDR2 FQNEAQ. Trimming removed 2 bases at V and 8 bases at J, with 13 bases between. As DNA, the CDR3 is TGTGCCAGCAGCTTACAAGTTGGTTGGGACATTCAGTACTTC. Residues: CASSLQVGWDIQYF. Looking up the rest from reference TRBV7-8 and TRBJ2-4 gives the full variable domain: GAGVSQSPRYKVAKRGQDVALRCDPISGHVSLFWYQQALGQGPEFLTYFQNEAQLDKSGLPSDRFFAERPEGSVSTLKIQRTQQEDSAVYLCASSLQVGWDIQYFGAGTRLSVL.

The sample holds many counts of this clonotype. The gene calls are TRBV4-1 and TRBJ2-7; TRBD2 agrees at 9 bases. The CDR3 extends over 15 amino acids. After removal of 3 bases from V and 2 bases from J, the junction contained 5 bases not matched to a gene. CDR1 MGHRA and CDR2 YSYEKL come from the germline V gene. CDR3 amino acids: CASSQLAGVAYEQYF. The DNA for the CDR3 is TGCGCCAGCAGCCAGTTAGCGGGAGTTGCCTACGAGCAGTACTTC.

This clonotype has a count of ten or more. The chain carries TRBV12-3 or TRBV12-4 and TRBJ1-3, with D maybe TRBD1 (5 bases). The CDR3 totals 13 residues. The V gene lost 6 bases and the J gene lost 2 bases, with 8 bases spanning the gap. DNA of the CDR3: TGTGCCAGCAGGGGGGGGGCTGGAAACACCATATATTTT. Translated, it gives CASRGGAGNTIYF.

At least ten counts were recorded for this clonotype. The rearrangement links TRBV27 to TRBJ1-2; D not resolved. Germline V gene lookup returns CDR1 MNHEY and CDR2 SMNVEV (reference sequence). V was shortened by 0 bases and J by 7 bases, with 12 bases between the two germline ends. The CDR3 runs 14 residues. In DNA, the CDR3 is TGTGCCAGCAGTTTATCGGGAGGAAAGGGTGGCTACACCTTC. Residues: CASSLSGGKGGYTF.

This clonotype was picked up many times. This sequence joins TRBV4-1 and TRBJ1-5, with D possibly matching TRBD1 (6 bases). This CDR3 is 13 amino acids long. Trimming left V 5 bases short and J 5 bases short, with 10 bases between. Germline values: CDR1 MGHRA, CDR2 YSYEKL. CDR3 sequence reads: CASSYHRDQPQHF. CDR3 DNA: TGCGCCAGCAGCTACCACAGGGATCAGCCCCAGCATTTT.

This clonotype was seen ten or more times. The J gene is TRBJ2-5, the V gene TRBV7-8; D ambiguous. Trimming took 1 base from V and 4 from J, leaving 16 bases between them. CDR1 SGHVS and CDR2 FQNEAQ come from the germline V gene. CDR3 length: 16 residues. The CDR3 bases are TGTGCCAGCAGCTTAGAAGGAGAGTGGAAAAGAGAGACCCAGTACTTC. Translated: CASSLEGEWKRETQYF.

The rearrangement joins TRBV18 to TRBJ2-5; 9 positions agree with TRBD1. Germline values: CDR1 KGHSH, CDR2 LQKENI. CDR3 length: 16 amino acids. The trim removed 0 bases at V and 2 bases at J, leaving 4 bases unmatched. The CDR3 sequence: CASSPPGQGNQETQYF. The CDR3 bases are TGTGCCAGCTCACCACCGGGACAGGGCAATCAAGAGACCCAGTACTTC.

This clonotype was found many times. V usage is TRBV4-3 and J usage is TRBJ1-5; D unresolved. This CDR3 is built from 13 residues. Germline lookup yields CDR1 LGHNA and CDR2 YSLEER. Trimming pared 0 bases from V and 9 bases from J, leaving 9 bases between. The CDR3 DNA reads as TGCGCCAGCAGCCAAGATGTTACGGGGCCCCAGCATTTT. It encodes CASSQDVTGPQHF.

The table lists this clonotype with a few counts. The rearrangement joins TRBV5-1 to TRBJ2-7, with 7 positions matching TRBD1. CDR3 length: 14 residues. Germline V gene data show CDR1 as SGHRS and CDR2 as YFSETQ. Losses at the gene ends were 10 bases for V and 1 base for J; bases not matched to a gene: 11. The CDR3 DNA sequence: TGCGCCTCCGCCGGGCAGGGGGAATCCTACGAGCAGTACTTC. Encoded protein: CASAGQGESYEQYF.

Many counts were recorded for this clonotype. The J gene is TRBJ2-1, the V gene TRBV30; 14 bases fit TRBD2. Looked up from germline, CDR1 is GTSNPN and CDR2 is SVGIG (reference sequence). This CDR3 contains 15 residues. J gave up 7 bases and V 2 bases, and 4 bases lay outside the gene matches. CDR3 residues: CAWSPGTSGSNEQFF. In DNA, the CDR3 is TGTGCCTGGAGTCCCGGGACTAGCGGGAGTAATGAGCAGTTCTTC.

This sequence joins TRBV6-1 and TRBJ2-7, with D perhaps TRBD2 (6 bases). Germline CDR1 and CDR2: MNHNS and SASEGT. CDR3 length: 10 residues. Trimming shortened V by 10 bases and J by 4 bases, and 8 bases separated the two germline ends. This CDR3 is CATGGYEQYF. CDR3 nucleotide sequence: TGTGCCACCGGGGGTTACGAGCAGTACTTC.

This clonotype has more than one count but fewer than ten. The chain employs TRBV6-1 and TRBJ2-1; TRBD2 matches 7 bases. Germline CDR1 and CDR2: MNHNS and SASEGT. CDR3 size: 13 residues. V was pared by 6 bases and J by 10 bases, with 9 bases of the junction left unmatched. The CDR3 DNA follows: TGTGCCAGCAGCCGGGGGGTCGGAAGCGAGCAGTTCTTC. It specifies CASSRGVGSEQFF.

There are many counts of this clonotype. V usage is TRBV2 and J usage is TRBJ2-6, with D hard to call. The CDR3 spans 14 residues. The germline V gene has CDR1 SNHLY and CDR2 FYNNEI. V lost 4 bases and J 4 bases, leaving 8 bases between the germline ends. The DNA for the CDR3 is TGTGCCAGCAGTGCCTCCAGGGGGGCCAACGTCCTGACTTTC. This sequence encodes CASSASRGANVLTF.